These 5 T cell receptor beta chains were sequenced from one sample in a study of blood T cell repertoires in COVID-19. Here immunoSEQ multiplex PCR was the method, and the copy in TCRdb shows in-frame clones only, minus some. The sample yields 280,000 or so clones, approximately 83% seen once. Sequenced: PBMCs or T cells enriched from blood (not recorded which). Every receptor here comes from a man aged 25 to 45 who had recovered from COVID-19.

This chain connects TRBV5-1 to TRBJ1-4; the D gene is possibly TRBD1 (5 bases). The germline CDR1 and CDR2 sequences are SGHRS and YFSETQ. This CDR3 comprises 17 residues. The V end was cut by 3 bases, the J end by 3 bases, with 18 bases between. CDR3 DNA: TGCGCCAGCAGCTCCGATGAAGTGACAGCTTCTAATGAAAAACTGTTTTTT. Its protein is CASSSDEVTASNEKLFF.

This clone turned up a few times. The chain links TRBV6-2 or TRBV6-3 to TRBJ2-5; the match to TRBD1 covers 10 bases. From germline, CDR1 is MNHEY and CDR2 SVGEGT. The CDR3 contains 17 residues. The V segment lost 3 bases and the J segment 2 bases; nucleotides outside the gene matches: 9. CDR3: CASSYIPGQGKQETQYF. Here the CDR3 DNA reads TGTGCCAGCAGTTATATACCGGGACAGGGGAAACAAGAGACCCAGTACTTC.

The rearrangement links TRBV24-1 to TRBJ2-2; TRBD1 is a possible D gene (5 bases). Trimming cost V 4 bases and J 0 bases, with 17 bases left between them. The CDR3 covers 18 residues. Per the germline V gene, CDR1 is KGHDR and CDR2 is SFDVKD. CDR3 loop: CATSDPSPQGANTGELFF. The DNA for the CDR3 is TGTGCCACCAGTGACCCATCCCCCCAAGGGGCGAACACCGGGGAGCTGTTTTTT.

This chain joins TRBV7-2 and TRBJ2-2, with D perhaps TRBD1 (6 bases). The V gene's germline CDR1 is SGHTA and CDR2 FQGNSA. V shed 4 bases and J shed 0 bases, with 9 bases lying between them. The CDR3 runs 15 residues. CDR3 in amino acids: CASSYRQANTGELFF. CDR3 coding DNA: TGTGCCAGCAGCTATAGACAGGCGAACACCGGGGAGCTGTTTTTT.

V is TRBV5-6 and J is TRBJ1-6; TRBD1 agrees at 12 bases. Looked up from germline, CDR1 is SGHDT and CDR2 is YYEEEE. There are 19 residues in the CDR3. V shed 3 bases and J 4 bases; nucleotides not matched to a gene: 11. The DNA for the CDR3 is TGTGCCAGCAGCTCCTTAGCGGGACAGGGGGCGAAGTATAATTCACCCCTCCACTTT. Protein product: CASSSLAGQGAKYNSPLHF.